Each of the 10 T cell receptor beta chains below was sequenced from the same sample in a study of blood T cells in healthy people across ages. A second PCR, run for roughly 7 to 12 cycles, used a sample-barcoded 5' primer plus a J-beta primer mix. TCRdb passed the 5' RACE reads through MiXCR, listing each CDR3 protein once. There are some 1.6 million distinct CDR3 sequences in the sample; roughly 32% occur only once, and approximately 10% lies in the top ten. Sequencing was carried out using blood. All receptors derive from a woman aged 25 to 39 in good health.

The chain links TRBV14 to TRBJ2-2; D uncertain. CDR1 and CDR2 (germline): SGHDN, FVKESK. V shed 4 bases and J shed 2 bases, with 5 bases lying between them. The CDR3 has 13 residues. This CDR3 reads CASSRVNTGELFF. The DNA of the CDR3 is TGTGCCAGCAGCCGAGTTAACACCGGGGAGCTGTTTTTT.

The V and J genes are TRBV5-1 and TRBJ2-1; no clear D gene. This CDR3 is built from 14 residues. Germline CDR1 is SGHRS and CDR2 is YFSETQ. Trimming cost V 0 bases and J 3 bases, with 7 bases left between them. The CDR3 spells CASSLGADYNEQFF. In DNA form, the CDR3 reads TGCGCCAGCAGCTTGGGCGCAGACTACAATGAGCAGTTCTTC.

The table lists this clonotype with a few counts. The chain links TRBV4-1 to TRBJ2-3; 14 bases are shared with TRBD2. Germline V CDR1 and CDR2: MGHRA, YSYEKL. This CDR3 contains 17 residues. V shed 5 bases, J shed 5 bases, and the junction held 9 bases outside the gene matches. The CDR3 spells CASSSPQGTSGRDTQYF. CDR3 in DNA: TGCGCCAGCAGCTCGCCTCAGGGGACTAGCGGGAGAGATACGCAGTATTTT.

This clonotype was seen more than once but under ten times. As DNA, the CDR3 is TGTGCCAGCAGCCAAGGAGGGACAGATCATTCACCCCTCCACTTT. Translating it yields CASSQGGTDHSPLHF. The rearrangement links TRBV3-1 to TRBJ1-6, with 7 bases aligning to TRBD1. The CDR3 totals 15 residues. Germline CDR1 and CDR2: LGHDT and YNNKEL (reference sequence). The ends lost 1 base at V and 8 bases at J; junction bases unmatched: 5.

The chain joins TRBV3-1 to TRBJ1-4, with 11 bases lining up with TRBD1. CDR3 length: 16 residues. The germline gives CDR1 LGHDT, CDR2 YNNKEL (reference sequence). V lost 4 bases to trimming and J lost 5 bases; unmatched junction nucleotides: 6. The CDR3 here is CASSPGQGAPNEKLFF. CDR3 nucleotide sequence: TGTGCCAGCAGCCCTGGACAGGGGGCCCCGAATGAAAAACTGTTTTTT.

The V gene is TRBV30, the J gene TRBJ2-7; a weak D match, TRBD1 (6 bases). Germline CDR1 is GTSNPN and CDR2 is SVGIG (reference sequence). This CDR3 comprises 15 residues. Trimming took 3 bases from V and 0 from J, leaving 15 bases between them. The CDR3: CAWRKDRTSSYEQYF. The CDR3 DNA reads TGTGCCTGGAGGAAAGACAGGACAAGCTCCTACGAGCAGTACTTC.

V usage is TRBV20-1 and J usage is TRBJ2-5; 11 bases fit TRBD2. With V trimmed by 0 bases and J by 9 bases, 6 bases remained unmatched. The CDR3 contains 14 residues. The V gene's germline CDR1 is DFQATT and CDR2 SNEGSKA (reference sequence). CDR3 sequence reads: CSAREIAGGWPQYF. DNA for the CDR3: TGCAGTGCTAGAGAGATAGCGGGAGGGTGGCCCCAGTACTTC.

The gene calls are TRBV25-1 and TRBJ2-1; D may be TRBD2 (6 bases). This CDR3 is built from 13 residues. CDR1 and CDR2 (germline): MGHDK, SYGVNS. Trimming stripped 11 bases from V and 2 bases from J, with 13 bases between. The chain's CDR3 is CASGDWTYNEQFF. CDR3 nucleotides: TGTGCCTCGGGGGACTGGACCTACAATGAGCAGTTCTTC.

This sequence joins TRBV12-3 or TRBV12-4 and TRBJ1-4, with a tentative D call TRBD1 (5 bases). There are 14 residues in the CDR3. Trimming left V 3 bases short and J 8 bases short, with 13 bases between. The CDR3 sequence is CASSFQGPREKLFF. The CDR3 nucleotides read TGTGCCAGCAGTTTTCAGGGACCCAGAGAAAAACTGTTTTTT.

Many counts were recorded for this clonotype. The chain carries TRBV10-3 and TRBJ2-6, with D possibly matching TRBD2 (5 bases). CDR1 is ENHRY and CDR2 is SYGVKD in the germline V gene. CDR3 size: 14 residues. V shed 6 bases and J shed 0 bases, with 6 bases lying between them. In DNA, the CDR3 is TGTGCCATCAGGAGGGACTCTGGGGCCAACGTCCTGACTTTC. This encodes CAIRRDSGANVLTF.